A selection of T cell receptor beta chains follows, all from one sample in a study of blood T cell repertoires in COVID-19. Some clones are missing from TCRdb's copy, which holds only in-frame ones; the method was immunoSEQ multiplex PCR. The profile shows more than 30,000 clones, 85% to 95% of them singletons. Material: peripheral blood. The receptors here all came from a human donor with active COVID-19. The donor label of this sample is uncertain. Both conserved end residues are part of each CDR3. A D gene is named only where the DNA matches it firmly. Clone size is not always given. Where it is, it says once, few, many or a class for expanded clones.

cdr3_nt: TGTGCCAGCAGTTACTCGGTCTACTCCTACGAGCAGTACTTC
cdr3_aa: CASSYSVYSYEQYF
d_call: .
j_call: TRBJ2-7
clone_size: .
v_call: TRBV6-2/TRBV6-3

cdr3_nt: TGTGCCAGCAGCTTTGTACAGGGGGATAATTCACCCCTCCACTTT
cdr3_aa: CASSFVQGDNSPLHF
d_call: TRBD1
j_call: TRBJ1-6
clone_size: .
v_call: TRBV7-8

cdr3_nt: TGTGCCAGTCGACCCGCCCGGACAGGTAACTATGGCTACACCTTC
cdr3_aa: CASRPARTGNYGYTF
d_call: TRBD1
j_call: TRBJ1-2
clone_size: .
v_call: TRBV19

cdr3_nt: TGTGCCAGCAGCCAAGATATCAGCGACTATGGCTACACCTTC
cdr3_aa: CASSQDISDYGYTF
d_call: .
j_call: TRBJ1-2
clone_size: .
v_call: TRBV14

cdr3_nt: TGTGCCAGCAGCCGACAGGGGGGAGAGACCCAGTACTTC
cdr3_aa: CASSRQGGETQYF
d_call: TRBD1
j_call: TRBJ2-5
clone_size: once
v_call: TRBV5-4

cdr3_nt: TGTGCCAGTAGTCCTCAGGGGAGACGTTTCCACACTGAAGCTTTCTTT
cdr3_aa: CASSPQGRRFHTEAFF
d_call: .
j_call: TRBJ1-1
clone_size: .
v_call: TRBV19

cdr3_nt: TGTGCCAGCAGCCCCGGGGGGCAGGGAAACACCATATATTTT
cdr3_aa: CASSPGGQGNTIYF
d_call: .
j_call: TRBJ1-3
clone_size: .
v_call: TRBV7-9

cdr3_nt: TGCGCCAGCAGCTTAGGGACTCCACCGGCGAATGAGCAGTTCTTC
cdr3_aa: CASSLGTPPANEQFF
d_call: .
j_call: TRBJ2-1
clone_size: .
v_call: TRBV4-3

cdr3_nt: TGCGCCAGCAGCTTACAACAGGGTGCCGAGCAGTACTTC
cdr3_aa: CASSLQQGAEQYF
d_call: .
j_call: TRBJ2-7
clone_size: once
v_call: TRBV5-1

cdr3_nt: TGCGCCAGCAGCCTTAGCGGGAGGTCCTCTTACGAGCAGTACTTC
cdr3_aa: CASSLSGRSSYEQYF
d_call: TRBD2
j_call: TRBJ2-7
clone_size: .
v_call: TRBV5-1